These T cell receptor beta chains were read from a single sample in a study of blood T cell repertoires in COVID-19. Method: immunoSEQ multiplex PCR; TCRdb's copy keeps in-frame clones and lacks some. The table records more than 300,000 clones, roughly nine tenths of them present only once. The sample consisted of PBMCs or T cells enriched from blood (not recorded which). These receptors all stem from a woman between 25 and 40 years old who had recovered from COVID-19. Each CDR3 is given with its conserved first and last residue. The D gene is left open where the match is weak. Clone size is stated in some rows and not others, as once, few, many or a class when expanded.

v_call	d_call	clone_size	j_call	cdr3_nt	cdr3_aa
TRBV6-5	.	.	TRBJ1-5	TGTGCCAGCAGTTACTCCCGGCCCGGGAGCAATCAGCCCCAGCATTTT	CASSYSRPGSNQPQHF
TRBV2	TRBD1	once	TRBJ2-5	TGTGCCAGCAGTGAGACAGGGGGGGAGACCCAGTACTTC	CASSETGGETQYF
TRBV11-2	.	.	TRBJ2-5	TGTGCCAGCAGCCAGACTGGATACCAAGAGACCCAGTACTTC	CASSQTGYQETQYF
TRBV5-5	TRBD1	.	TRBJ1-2	TGTGCCAGCAGCTTGGAGGGACAGTATGGCTACACCTTC	CASSLEGQYGYTF
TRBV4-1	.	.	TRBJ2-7	TGCGCCAGCAGCCAGACAGGCGGAAAGACCTACGAGCAGTACTTC	CASSQTGGKTYEQYF
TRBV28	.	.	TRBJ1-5	TGTGCCAGCAGTTTATTGGCCAGGCTTAGCAATCAGCCCCAGCATTTT	CASSLLARLSNQPQHF
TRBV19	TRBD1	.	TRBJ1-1	TGTGCCAGTAGTATTCGCGTTGGACAGGGATACACTGAAGCTTTCTTT	CASSIRVGQGYTEAFF
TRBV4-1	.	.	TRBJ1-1	TGCGCCAGCAGCCAGGCGCGGACACGGGTTTTGCCTGAAGCTTTCTTT	CASSQARTRVLPEAFF
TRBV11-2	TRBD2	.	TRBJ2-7	TGTGCCAGCAGCCCCCCCGCGGGGGGCCGCGGCGAGCAGTACTTC	CASSPPAGGRGEQYF
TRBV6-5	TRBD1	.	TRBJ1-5	TGTGCCAGCAGCTTAGGACAGGGAAAGAGTCAGCCCCAGCATTTT	CASSLGQGKSQPQHF
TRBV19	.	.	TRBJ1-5	TGTGCCAGTAGTACTCAGACAGGCCCCCATAATCAGCCCCAGCATTTT	CASSTQTGPHNQPQHF
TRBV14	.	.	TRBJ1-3	TGTGCCAGCAGCCAGATCCTGAGCTCTGGAAACACCATATATTTT	CASSQILSSGNTIYF
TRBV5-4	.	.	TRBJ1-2	TGTGCCAGCAGCATGGGATTTGACAGTAACTATGGCTACACCTTC	CASSMGFDSNYGYTF
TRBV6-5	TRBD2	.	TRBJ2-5	TGTGCCAGCGCGACGGGGGGGCCTCTGGAGACCCAGTACTTC	CASATGGPLETQYF
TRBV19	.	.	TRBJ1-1	TGTGCCAGTAGTATGAAGGACGGAGGGATAGCTTTCTTT	CASSMKDGGIAFF
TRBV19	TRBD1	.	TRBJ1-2	TGTGCCAGTAGTAGGGACAGGGCAAACTATGGCTACACCTTC	CASSRDRANYGYTF
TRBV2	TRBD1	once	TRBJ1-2	TGTGCCAGAAGACAGGGAGACTATGGCTACACCTTC	CARRQGDYGYTF
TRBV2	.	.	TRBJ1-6	TGTGCCAGCAGTGGGGGCAGGCCGCAGTCTTCACCCCTCCACTTT	CASSGGRPQSSPLHF
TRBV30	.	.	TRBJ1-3	TGTGCCTGGGACACCTTCTCTGGAAACACCATATATTTT	CAWDTFSGNTIYF
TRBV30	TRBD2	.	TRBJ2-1	TGTGCCTGGAGTCTCCCTAGCGGGGGTTACAATGAGCAGTTCTTC	CAWSLPSGGYNEQFF
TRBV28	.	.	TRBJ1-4	TGTGCCAGCAGTAGGGACACATTGTTTTTT	CASSRDTLFF
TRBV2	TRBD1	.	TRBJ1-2	TGTGCCAGCAGCCCCGGACAGGGAACGGGATATGGCTACACCTTC	CASSPGQGTGYGYTF
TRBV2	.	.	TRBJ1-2	TGTGCCCGTCGGGCCGGCGGGCTTTATGGCTACACCTTC	CARRAGGLYGYTF
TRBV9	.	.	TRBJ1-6	TGTGCCAGCAGCGTAGTCAAGGCAGGGGACTATAATTCACCCCTCCACTTT	CASSVVKAGDYNSPLHF
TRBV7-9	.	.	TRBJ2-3	TGTGCCAGCAGCTTAGTGGCCGATACGCAGTATTTT	CASSLVADTQYF
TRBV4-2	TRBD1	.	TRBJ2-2	TGTGCCAGCAGCCGAACCGGGACAGGCCGAAGCACCGGGGAGCTGTTTTTT	CASSRTGTGRSTGELFF
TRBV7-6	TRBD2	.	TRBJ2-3	TGTGCCAGCAGCCCCTTAGCGGGGGGGGCGACAGATACGCAGTATTTT	CASSPLAGGATDTQYF
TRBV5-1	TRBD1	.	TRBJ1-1	TGCGCCAGCAGCCCGGGACAGGGAAGGAACACTGAAGCTTTCTTT	CASSPGQGRNTEAFF
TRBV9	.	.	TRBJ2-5	TGTGCCAGCAGCGTAGGGCCGGGGGGCCCGGTAGAGACCCAGTACTTC	CASSVGPGGPVETQYF
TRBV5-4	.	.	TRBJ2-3	TGTGCCAGCAGCTCCCCCGGCGGGCTCACAGATACGCAGTATTTT	CASSSPGGLTDTQYF
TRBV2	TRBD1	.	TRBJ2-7	TGTGCCAGCAGAACCGACAGGGCTTCCTACGAGCAGTACTTC	CASRTDRASYEQYF
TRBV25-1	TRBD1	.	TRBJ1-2	TGTGCCAGCAGTCTCGCCGGGACAGGGGTTGGGTATGGCTACACCTTC	CASSLAGTGVGYGYTF
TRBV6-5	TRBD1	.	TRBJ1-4	TGTGCCAGCAGGGAGACAGGGGGCGCAAACGAAAAACTGTTTTTT	CASRETGGANEKLFF
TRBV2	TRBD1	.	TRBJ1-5	TGTGCCAGCGATAGGGGGCCGAGAAATCAGCCCCAGCATTTT	CASDRGPRNQPQHF
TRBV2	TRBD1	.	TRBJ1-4	TGTGCCAGCAGTCGGGACAGAAATAATGAAAAACTGTTTTTT	CASSRDRNNEKLFF
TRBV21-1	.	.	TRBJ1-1	TGTGCCAGGGCTTTTGGTTCCCAAGCTTTCTTT	CARAFGSQAFF
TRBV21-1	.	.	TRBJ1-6	TGTGCCAGCAGCTCAAAAAACAGGGAGGGTTCACCCCTCCACTTT	CASSSKNREGSPLHF